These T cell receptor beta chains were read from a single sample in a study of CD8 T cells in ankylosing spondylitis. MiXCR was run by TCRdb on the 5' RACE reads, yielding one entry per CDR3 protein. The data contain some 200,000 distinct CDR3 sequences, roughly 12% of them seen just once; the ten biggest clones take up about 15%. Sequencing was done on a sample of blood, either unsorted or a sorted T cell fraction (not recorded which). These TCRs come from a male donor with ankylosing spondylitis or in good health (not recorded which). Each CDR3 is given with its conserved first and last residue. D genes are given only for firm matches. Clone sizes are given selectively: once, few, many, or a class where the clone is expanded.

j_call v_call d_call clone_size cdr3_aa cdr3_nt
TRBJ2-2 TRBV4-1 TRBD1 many CASSHVGTGADTGELFF TGCGCCAGCAGCCATGTTGGAACAGGGGCGGACACCGGGGAGCTGTTTTTT
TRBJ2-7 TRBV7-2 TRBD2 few CASSFLAGGPRYEQYF TGTGCCAGCAGCTTTCTAGCGGGGGGTCCGCGGTACGAGCAGTACTTC
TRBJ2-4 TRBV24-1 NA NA CATSDQPGLNIQYF TGTGCCACCAGTGATCAGCCGGGACTAAACATTCAGTACTTC
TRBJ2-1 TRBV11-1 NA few CASSSRLGAQSKSSYNEQFF TGTGCCAGCAGCTCTAGGCTGGGGGCGCAGTCGAAAAGCTCCTACAATGAGCAGTTCTTC
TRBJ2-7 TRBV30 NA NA CAWSVRWGATDEQYF TGTGCCTGGAGTGTACGTTGGGGAGCGACCGACGAGCAGTACTTC
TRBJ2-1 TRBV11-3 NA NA CASKTEYNEQFF TGTGCCAGCAAGACTGAATACAATGAGCAGTTCTTC
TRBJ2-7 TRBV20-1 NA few CSARGGPRANSYEQYF TGCAGTGCTAGAGGGGGTCCAAGGGCAAACTCCTACGAGCAGTACTTC
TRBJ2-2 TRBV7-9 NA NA CASSILQGRNTGELFF TGTGCCAGCAGCATCCTTCAGGGGAGGAACACCGGGGAGCTGTTTTTT
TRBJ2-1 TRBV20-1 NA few CSARDTLAYNEQFF TGCAGTGCTAGAGACACCCTAGCCTACAATGAGCAGTTCTTC
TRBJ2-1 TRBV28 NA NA CASSTQEFDTRRSYNEQFF TGTGCCAGCAGTACCCAGGAATTTGACACACGACGCTCCTACAATGAGCAGTTCTTC
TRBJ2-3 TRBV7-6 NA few CASSLESSGGGTDTQYF TGTGCCAGCAGCTTAGAAAGTTCAGGAGGAGGCACAGATACGCAGTATTTT
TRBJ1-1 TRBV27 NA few CASSLSRPPNTEAFF TGTGCCAGCAGTTTATCCAGGCCGCCTAACACTGAAGCTTTCTTT
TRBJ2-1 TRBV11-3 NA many CASSLEGGLSSYNEQFF TGTGCCAGCAGCTTAGAGGGGGGGCTTAGCTCCTACAATGAGCAGTTCTTC
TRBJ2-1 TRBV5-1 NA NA CASSLDQSAGWSNEQFF TGCGCCAGCAGCTTGGATCAGTCGGCAGGGTGGAGCAATGAGCAGTTCTTC
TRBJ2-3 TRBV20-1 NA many CSDLGRSRGNSSTDTQYF TGCAGTGACCTAGGGAGGAGTAGGGGGAACTCTAGCACAGATACGCAGTATTTT
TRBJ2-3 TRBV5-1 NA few CASSYEGSPLTDTQYF TGCGCCAGCAGCTACGAGGGGTCCCCACTCACAGATACGCAGTATTTT
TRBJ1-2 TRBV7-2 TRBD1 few CASSLVGQDLF TGTGCCAGCAGCTTAGTCGGACAGGACCTCTTC
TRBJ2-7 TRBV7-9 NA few CASSFPQGWEQYF TGTGCCAGCAGCTTTCCCCAAGGGTGGGAGCAGTACTTC
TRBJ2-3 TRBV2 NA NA CASSEGTDTQYF TGTGCCAGCAGTGAGGGGACAGATACGCAGTATTTT
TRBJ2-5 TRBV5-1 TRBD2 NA CASSLWLAGGETQYF TGCGCCAGCAGCTTGTGGCTAGCGGGGGGAGAGACCCAGTACTTC
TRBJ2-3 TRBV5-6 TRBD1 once CASSQGTGLQSDTQYF TGTGCCAGCAGCCAAGGGACAGGACTACAGTCGGATACGCAGTATTTT
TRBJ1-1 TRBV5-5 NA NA CASSLVGVGDSEAFF TGTGCCAGCAGCTTGGTAGGAGTGGGAGATAGTGAAGCTTTCTTT
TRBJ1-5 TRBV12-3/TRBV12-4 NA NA CASSPGRYNQPQHF TGTGCCAGCAGTCCCGGGCGGTACAATCAGCCCCAGCATTTT
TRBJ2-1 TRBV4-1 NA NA CASSQGGVGEQFF TGCGCCAGCAGCCAAGGAGGGGTTGGTGAGCAGTTCTTC
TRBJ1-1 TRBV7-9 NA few CASSPRLEAEAFF TGTGCCAGCAGCCCCCGGCTGGAGGCTGAAGCTTTCTTT
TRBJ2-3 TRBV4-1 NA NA CASSQDRGGTDTQYF TGCGCCAGCAGCCAAGACAGGGGCGGTACAGATACGCAGTATTTT
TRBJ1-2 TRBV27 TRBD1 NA CASSRRQGPYGYTF TGTGCCAGCAGTCGGCGACAGGGGCCCTATGGCTACACCTTC
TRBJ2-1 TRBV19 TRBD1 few CASIPGDRGPNEQFF TGTGCCAGTATCCCAGGGGACAGGGGGCCCAATGAGCAGTTCTTC
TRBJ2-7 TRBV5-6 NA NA CASSLTVGTLAYEQYF TGTGCCAGCAGCCTGACTGTGGGGACACTCGCCTACGAGCAGTACTTC
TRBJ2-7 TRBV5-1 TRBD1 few CASSTGQGEYEQYF TGCGCCAGCAGCACCGGACAGGGAGAATACGAGCAGTACTTC
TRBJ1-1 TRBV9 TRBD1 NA CASSVRTGPNTEAFF TGTGCCAGCAGCGTACGGACAGGGCCGAACACTGAAGCTTTCTTT
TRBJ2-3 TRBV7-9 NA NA CASSPRWGTDTQYF TGTGCCAGCAGCCCACGTTGGGGCACAGATACGCAGTATTTT
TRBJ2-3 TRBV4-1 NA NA CASSRLNSDTQYF TGCGCCAGCAGCCGTCTGAACTCAGATACGCAGTATTTT
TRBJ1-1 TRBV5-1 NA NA CASRSPTENTEAFF TGCGCCAGCAGATCTCCGACAGAGAACACTGAAGCTTTCTTT
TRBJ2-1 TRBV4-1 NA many CASSLAWGGGYNEQFF TGCGCCAGCAGCTTAGCGTGGGGGGGCGGGTACAATGAGCAGTTCTTC
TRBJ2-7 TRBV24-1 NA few CATSDNGVEQYF TGTGCCACCAGTGACAACGGTGTTGAGCAGTACTTC
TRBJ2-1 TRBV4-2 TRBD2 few CASSQGGSGRGSYNEQFF TGTGCCAGCAGCCAAGGGGGTAGCGGGAGGGGATCGTACAATGAGCAGTTCTTC
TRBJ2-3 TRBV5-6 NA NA CASSLTRADTQYF TGTGCCAGCAGCCTGACTAGGGCAGATACGCAGTATTTT
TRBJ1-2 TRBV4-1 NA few CASSPSGTSNYGYTF TGCGCCAGCAGCCCTTCAGGGACTTCTAACTATGGCTACACCTTC
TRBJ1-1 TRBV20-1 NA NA CSARMNTEAFF TGCAGTGCCCGGATGAACACTGAAGCTTTCTTT
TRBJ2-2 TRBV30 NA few CAWSNPPWQFTGELFF TGTGCCTGGAGTAACCCACCGTGGCAGTTCACCGGGGAGCTGTTTTTT
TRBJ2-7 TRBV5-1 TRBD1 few CASSFGQGADEQYF TGCGCCAGCAGCTTTGGACAGGGGGCGGACGAGCAGTACTTC
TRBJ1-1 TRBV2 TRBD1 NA CASRQGPEAFF TGTGCCAGTCGACAGGGCCCTGAAGCTTTCTTT
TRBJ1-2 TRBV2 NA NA CARERTGPGERDEGYTF TGTGCCAGAGAGAGAACCGGGCCAGGGGAAAGGGATGAAGGCTACACCTTC
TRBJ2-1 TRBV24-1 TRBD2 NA CATSGGTSISYNEQFF TGTGCCACCAGTGGCGGGACTAGCATCTCCTACAATGAGCAGTTCTTC
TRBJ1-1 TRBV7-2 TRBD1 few CASSPTGGATEAFF TGTGCCAGCAGCCCGACAGGGGGCGCGACTGAAGCTTTCTTT
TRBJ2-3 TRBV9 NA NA CASSVYDGALRTDTQYF TGTGCCAGCAGCGTGTATGATGGGGCTTTACGCACAGATACGCAGTATTTT
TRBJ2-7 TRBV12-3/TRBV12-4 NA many CASSRASYEQYF TGTGCCAGCAGCAGGGCTTCCTACGAGCAGTACTTC
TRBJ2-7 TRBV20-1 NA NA CSAHDGGMAYEQYF TGCAGTGCCCATGATGGAGGAATGGCCTACGAGCAGTACTTC
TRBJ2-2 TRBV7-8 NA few CASSEPGPTNTGELFF TGTGCCAGCAGCGAACCGGGACCAACGAACACCGGGGAGCTGTTTTTT
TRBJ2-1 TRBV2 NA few CASSEGSSSFNEQFF TGTGCCAGCAGTGAAGGTTCGTCTAGCTTCAATGAGCAGTTCTTC
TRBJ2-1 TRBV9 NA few CASSAPNRDNEQFF TGTGCCAGCAGCGCCCCCAACAGGGACAATGAGCAGTTCTTC
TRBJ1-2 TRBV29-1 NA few CSVGRTDVDYGYTF TGCAGCGTTGGACGCACGGACGTTGACTATGGCTACACCTTC
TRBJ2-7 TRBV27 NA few CASSFKGVGPREQYF TGTGCCAGCAGTTTTAAGGGCGTGGGTCCCCGCGAGCAGTACTTC
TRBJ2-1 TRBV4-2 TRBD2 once CASSHSRRGGQNEQFF TGTGCCAGCAGCCACTCCAGGCGGGGGGGCCAGAATGAGCAGTTCTTC
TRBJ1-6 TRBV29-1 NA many CSVEKRGPSYNSPLHF TGCAGCGTTGAAAAGAGGGGACCCTCCTATAATTCACCCCTCCACTTT
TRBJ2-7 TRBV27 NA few CASSPVRASYEQYF TGTGCCAGCAGTCCGGTGCGGGCCTCCTACGAGCAGTACTTC
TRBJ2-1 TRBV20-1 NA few CSARDQGEAGSYNEQFF TGCAGTGCTAGAGATCAGGGGGAGGCTGGCTCCTACAATGAGCAGTTCTTC
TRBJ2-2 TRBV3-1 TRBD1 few CASSHGQGETGELFF TGTGCCAGCAGTCATGGACAGGGGGAAACCGGGGAGCTGTTTTTT